This T cell receptor beta chain comes out of a study of identical twins. Unique molecular identifiers were in the cDNA, with template-switch universal primer binding. Via MiXCR, TCRdb re-called the 5' RACE reads, giving one row per CDR3 protein. Of around 470,000 distinct CDR3 sequences listed, approximately 15% are singletons. The CDR3 totals 16 residues. Looked up from germline, CDR1 is WSHSY and CDR2 is SAAADI. Trimming removed 6 bases from V and 2 bases from J; junction bases left unmatched: 7. Another study also made use of these data, one on yellow fever vaccine responses in identical twins.

The sequenced material came from CD4+ T cells sorted from blood. The chain is built from TRBV10-2 and TRBJ2-7, with 13 nucleotides matching TRBD2. This clonotype originated in a woman in her late teens or twenties in good health. CDR3 nucleotides: TGCGCCAGCAGGGCGGGGACTAGCGGGGTGGCCTACGAGCAGTACTTC. The encoded protein is CASRAGTSGVAYEQYF.